These 27 T cell receptor beta chains originate from one sample sequenced in a study of CD8+ T cells in alopecia areata. Reverse transcription of extracted RNA yielded cDNA, which provided the sequencing template. Measured with immunoSEQ multiplex PCR; TCRdb has only the in-frame clones, and not every one. The repertoire holds roughly 23,000 clones, with roughly 50% as singletons. The source material was NKG2D-high CD8+ T cells sorted from blood. All receptors derive from a human donor with alopecia areata.

This sequence joins TRBV27 and TRBJ2-5, with D unresolved. Germline assignment: CDR1 MNHEY and CDR2 SMNVEV (reference sequence). The CDR3 is made up of 11 amino acids. V gave up 5 bases and J gave up 0 bases, with 1 base separating them. The CDR3 loop reads CASSHQETQYF. The CDR3 DNA reads as TGTGCCAGCAGTCACCAAGAGACCCAGTACTTC.

Many counts were recorded for this clone. V and J are TRBV9 and TRBJ2-7, with TRBD2 identical over 13 bases. The V segment lost 7 bases and the J segment 5 bases; nucleotides outside the gene matches: 12. This CDR3 contains 16 residues. Germline CDR1 SGDLS, CDR2 YYNGEE. Here the CDR3 DNA reads TGTGCCAGCGGCTTTGGGACTAGCGGGAACGGGCACGAGCAGTACTTC. Amino acid sequence: CASGFGTSGNGHEQYF.

V usage is TRBV7-2 and J usage is TRBJ2-7; unclear D gene. CDR1 is SGHTA and CDR2 is FQGNSA in the germline V gene. The CDR3 is 14 residues long. V dropped 2 bases and J dropped 1 base, with 9 bases sitting between them. The CDR3 region is CASSLKGFSYEQYF. The CDR3 DNA sequence: TGTGCCAGCAGCTTAAAAGGGTTTTCCTACGAGCAGTACTTC. Full variable domain (remainder filled in from reference TRBV7-2 and TRBJ2-7): GAGVSQSPSNKVTEKGKDVELRCDPISGHTALYWYRQSLGQGLEFLIYFQGNSAPDKSGLPSDRFSAERTGGSVSTLTIQRTQQEDSAVYLCASSLKGFSYEQYFGPGTRLTVT.

A remark on this clone: The junction differs from germline at one of its ends, possibly a read error. This sequence joins TRBV4-1 and TRBJ2-7; D is uncertain. Per the germline V gene, CDR1 is MGHRA and CDR2 is YSYEKL. CDR3 size: 13 residues. DNA for the CDR3: TGTGCCAGCAGCCAAGCATCTACTTACGAGCAGTACTTC. It is translated as CASSQASTYEQYF.

This clone was detected only once. The V and J genes are TRBV7-9 and TRBJ2-3, with D unresolved. There are 14 residues in the CDR3. Germline V gene sequence: CDR1 SEHNR, CDR2 FQNEAQ (reference sequence). Trimming took off 1 base at V and 6 bases at J, with 11 bases between the two ends. CDR3 nucleotides: TGTGCCAGCAGCTTAGGCAGAGTGGTGGATACGCAGTATTTT. This sequence encodes CASSLGRVVDTQYF. Supplemented by reference TRBV7-9 and TRBJ2-3, the full variable domain reads DTGVSQNPRHKITKRGQNVTFRCDPISEHNRLYWYRQTLGQGPEFLTYFQNEAQLEKSRLLSDRFSAERPKGSFSTLEIQRTEQGDSAMYLCASSLGRVVDTQYFGPGTRLTVL.

The chain links TRBV2 to TRBJ2-2; D perhaps matches TRBD1 (6 bases). V was clipped by 4 bases and J by 0 bases, with 9 bases between them. The CDR3 runs 15 residues. Germline CDR1 SNHLY, CDR2 FYNNEI. CDR3 nucleotide sequence: TGTGCCAGCAGTGTGGGGGCTTCGAACACCGGGGAGCTGTTTTTT. It codes for CASSVGASNTGELFF.

CDR3 sequence (DNA): TGTGCCATCAGTGGCGCTAGCGGGAGGAAGAACGAGCAGTACTTC. Translated: CAISGASGRKNEQYF. V usage is TRBV10-3 and J usage is TRBJ2-7; the match to TRBD2 covers 11 bases. Per germline, CDR1 ENHRY and CDR2 SYGVKD. The CDR3 loop spans 15 amino acids. With V trimmed by 4 bases and J by 5 bases, 7 bases remained unmatched.

This sequence joins TRBV7-9 and TRBJ2-7; TRBD1 matches 11 bases. V dropped 5 bases and J dropped 6; count of bases not matched to a gene: 9. The CDR3 is made up of 15 amino acids. Germline CDR1 reads SEHNR; CDR2 reads FQNEAQ (reference sequence). The CDR3 DNA follows: TGTGCCAGCAGCACCCGGGGACAGGGGGACTCCGAGCAGTACTTC. Its translation: CASSTRGQGDSEQYF.

This chain joins TRBV5-1 and TRBJ1-1; D call uncertain. V was trimmed by 4 bases and J by 0 bases, leaving 13 bases between them. Germline lookup yields CDR1 SGHRS and CDR2 YFSETQ. The CDR3 loop spans 15 amino acids. CDR3 amino acids: CASSRRREMNTEAFF. In nucleotides, the CDR3 is TGCGCCAGCAGCAGGAGGAGGGAAATGAACACTGAAGCTTTCTTT.

This clone was seen only once. The CDR3 sequence: CATSRGGELFF. The CDR3 bases are TGTGCCACCAGCAGAGGCGGGGAGCTGTTTTTT. The rearrangement joins TRBV15 to TRBJ2-2; D gene unclear. The CDR3 covers 11 residues. V dropped 1 base and J dropped 7 bases, with 1 base sitting between them. Germline V gene sequence: CDR1 LNHNV, CDR2 YYDKDF (reference sequence).

The V gene is TRBV27, the J gene TRBJ2-3; D unclear. The germline CDR1 and CDR2 sequences are MNHEY and SMNVEV (reference sequence). Trimming removed 6 bases at V and 0 bases at J, with 22 bases between. CDR3 length: 18 amino acids. This chain's CDR3 is CASRRTHARPFSTDTQYF. In DNA form, the CDR3 reads TGTGCCAGCAGGCGGACGCACGCCCGCCCTTTTAGCACAGATACGCAGTATTTT.

The chain combines TRBV27 with TRBJ2-1; 7 positions agree with TRBD2. The CDR3 has 15 residues. J was trimmed by 4 bases and V by 2 bases; bases with no gene match: 5. Germline CDR1 is MNHEY and CDR2 is SMNVEV (reference sequence). The CDR3 region has the DNA TGTGCCAGCAGTTTAGGCGGGAGCGGATACAATGAGCAGTTCTTC. Translation: CASSLGGSGYNEQFF.

This clone was seen more than once but under ten times. This rearrangement joins TRBV5-1 to TRBJ2-3; 7 bases match TRBD1. CDR3 length: 14 amino acids. J lost 6 bases, V lost 6 bases, and 10 bases had no gene match. CDR1 and CDR2 (germline): SGHRS, YFSETQ. The CDR3 here is CASTGQAYSDTQYF. Here the CDR3 DNA reads TGCGCCAGCACTGGACAGGCTTACTCGGATACGCAGTATTTT.

CDR3 sequence reads: CASRQPSTGELFF. CDR3 nucleotides: TGTGCCAGCAGACAACCGTCGACCGGGGAGCTGTTTTTT. The genes are TRBV28 and TRBJ2-2; no reliable D call. CDR1 is MDHEN, CDR2 SYDVKM, per germline. This CDR3 has 13 amino acids. V dropped 6 bases and J dropped 5 bases, with 10 bases sitting between them.

J is TRBJ1-1 and V is TRBV5-6, with D unresolved. There are 11 residues in the CDR3. V was pared by 3 bases and J by 1 base, with 1 base between. Germline V gene sequence: CDR1 SGHDT, CDR2 YYEEEE. CDR3 amino acids: CASSWNTEAFF. In DNA, the CDR3 is TGTGCCAGCAGCTGGAACACTGAAGCTTTCTTT.

The chain couples TRBV28 to TRBJ2-5; 12 bases map to TRBD1. V dropped 7 bases and J dropped 5; count of bases not matched to a gene: 11. The CDR3 is made up of 16 amino acids. Germline-derived CDR1 and CDR2 are MDHEN and SYDVKM. The CDR3 bases are TGTGCCAGCAAAAACCGGGACAGGGGGCGCTGGGAGACCCAGTACTTC. Its protein product is CASKNRDRGRWETQYF.

The chain joins TRBV5-8 to TRBJ2-1; 10 bases align to TRBD1. CDR3 length: 16 amino acids. CDR1 and CDR2 (germline): SGHTS, YDEGEE. The trim removed 0 bases at V and 5 bases at J, leaving 5 bases unmatched. DNA of the CDR3: TGTGCCAGCAGCTTGGGGACAGGGGGATCCAACAATGAGCAGTTCTTC. It yields the protein CASSLGTGGSNNEQFF.

The V call is TRBV7-9, the J call TRBJ2-1; D unclear. V dropped 1 base and J dropped 0 bases, with 10 bases sitting between them. CDR3 length: 16 residues. The V gene's germline CDR1 is SEHNR and CDR2 FQNEAQ (reference sequence). CDR3 coding DNA: TGTGCCAGCAGCTTAGAGCAGGTTAGCTCCTACAATGAGCAGTTCTTC. Translation gives CASSLEQVSSYNEQFF.

This clone was detected only a few times. The J gene is TRBJ1-4, the V gene TRBV7-9, with D tentatively TRBD1 (5 bases). The V gene lost 5 bases and the J gene lost 0 bases, with 10 bases spanning the gap. CDR3 length: 15 residues. Looked up from germline, CDR1 is SEHNR and CDR2 is FQNEAQ (reference sequence). CDR3 region: CASSHGTPTNEKLFF. The CDR3 DNA follows: TGTGCCAGCAGCCACGGGACTCCAACTAATGAAAAACTGTTTTTT.

CDR3 region: CASSATGGYQPQHF. CDR3 nucleotide sequence: TGTGCCAGCAGCGCAACAGGGGGGTATCAGCCCCAGCATTTT. The chain employs TRBV7-9 and TRBJ1-5; the match to TRBD1 covers 8 bases. The V and J ends lost 5 bases and 5 bases, in that order; junction bases with no gene match: 5. Germline V gives CDR1 SEHNR, CDR2 FQNEAQ (reference sequence). This CDR3 is 14 amino acids long. The full variable domain, in which reference TRBV7-9 and TRBJ1-5 provide the parts outside the CDR3, is DTGVSQNPRHKITKRGQNVTFRCDPISEHNRLYWYRQTLGQGPEFLTYFQNEAQLEKSRLLSDRFSAERPKGSFSTLEIQRTEQGDSAMYLCASSATGGYQPQHFGDGTRLSIL.

In this sample, this clone turned up a few times. The chain is built from TRBV7-9 and TRBJ2-7; 8 bases are a match to TRBD1. This CDR3 has 15 amino acids. V lost 10 bases, J lost 6 bases, and 17 bases stayed unmatched. From germline, CDR1 is SEHNR and CDR2 FQNEAQ (reference sequence). The CDR3 region is CAIRGQGLRLGEQYF. DNA for the CDR3: TGTGCCATCAGAGGACAGGGACTCCGCTTGGGCGAGCAGTACTTC.

Points on this clone: At one end the junction does not follow the germline gene, possibly because of a read error. The rearrangement uses TRBV7-7 and TRBJ1-3, with D possibly being TRBD1 (6 bases). This CDR3 region has 15 residues. Germline CDR1 reads SSHAT; CDR2 reads FNYEAQ (reference sequence). CDR3 residues: CASSYDRSSGNTIYF. The CDR3 DNA reads as TGTGCTAGCAGCTACGACAGGAGCTCTGGAAACACCATATATTTT.

The chain uses TRBV7-3 and TRBJ2-1; perhaps TRBD2 as D (6 bases). CDR3 size: 17 residues. V was pared by 4 bases and J by 1 base, with 17 bases between. Germline-derived CDR1 and CDR2 are SGHTA and FQGTGA. The CDR3 nucleotides read TGTGCCAGCAGCTCCGCCCCGGGAGTAGGATCCTACAATGAGCAGTTCTTC. It translates to CASSSAPGVGSYNEQFF.

This clone has just one count. This chain uses TRBV27 with TRBJ1-1; tentative D call: TRBD1 (6 bases). The CDR3 is made up of 14 amino acids. Germline CDR1 MNHEY, CDR2 SMNVEV (reference sequence). Trimming cost V 10 bases and J 10 bases, with 25 bases left between them. CDR3 protein: CATRGGGLPEVAFF. The CDR3 nucleotides read TGTGCCACCCGAGGGGGGGGCCTCCCGGAGGTAGCTTTCTTT.

This clone has more than one count but fewer than ten. This sequence joins TRBV19 and TRBJ2-3; the D gene could be TRBD1 or TRBD2 (8 bases each). CDR1 and CDR2 from the germline V gene are LNHDA and SQIVND (reference sequence). The CDR3 has 16 residues. CDR3 residues: CTGGRARLANTDTQYF. For the CDR3, the DNA is TGTACAGGGGGAAGGGCGAGACTAGCGAACACAGATACGCAGTATTTT.

The chain recombines TRBV4-1 with TRBJ2-7, with D perhaps TRBD2 (5 bases). The germline V and J ends were trimmed by 0 bases and 2 bases, with 17 bases remaining between them. CDR1 MGHRA and CDR2 YSYEKL come from the germline V gene. CDR3 length equals 17 residues. CDR3 sequence (DNA): TGCGCCAGCAGCCAAGAATCATTAAGCGGTTGGGCCTACGAGCAGTACTTC. Translating gives CASSQESLSGWAYEQYF.

The chain employs TRBV29-1 and TRBJ2-5; D may be TRBD1 (6 bases). V dropped 0 bases and J dropped 2 bases, with 13 bases sitting between them. Germline assignment: CDR1 SQVTM and CDR2 ANQGSEA. This CDR3 is 15 amino acids long. The CDR3 reads CSVEEEADSQETQYF. DNA of the CDR3: TGCAGCGTTGAAGAAGAGGCGGACAGTCAAGAGACCCAGTACTTC.